This is a list of T cell receptor beta chains from one sample in a study of cytomegalovirus exposure and HLA in healthy donors. The method was immunoSEQ multiplex PCR; TCRdb's version includes in-frame clones alone and lacks a portion of them. The repertoire consists of about 360,000 clones, with roughly 88% occurring once and the leading ten covering roughly 0.8%. The material sequenced was PBMCs. The receptors here all came from a woman aged 18-29 years in good health and CMV-seronegative. Both conserved end residues are part of each CDR3. Each record gives: V gene, J gene, clone size, CDR3 length, D gene, CDR3 DNA, CDR3 protein. D genes are given only for firm matches. Some rows mark clone size as missing; the rest say once, few, many or name a class of expanded clone.

v_gene: TRBV7-8; j_gene: TRBJ2-1; abundance: .; len: 16; d_gene: .; CDR3nt: TGTGCCAGCAGCTTAATCGTCGTTGACTCCGGGAATGAGCAGTTCTTC; CDR3aa: CASSLIVVDSGNEQFF
v_gene: TRBV7-2; j_gene: TRBJ2-1; abundance: .; len: 18; d_gene: TRBD2; CDR3nt: TGTGCCAGCAGCTTAGCTAAGCGGGAGGCATTAACCTACAATGAGCAGTTCTTC; CDR3aa: CASSLAKREALTYNEQFF
v_gene: TRBV13; j_gene: TRBJ2-7; abundance: .; len: 14; d_gene: TRBD2; CDR3nt: TGTGCCAGCAGCTCTCCGGGACTAGCCTACGAGCAGTACTTC; CDR3aa: CASSSPGLAYEQYF
v_gene: TRBV15; j_gene: TRBJ1-5; abundance: .; len: 14; d_gene: TRBD1; CDR3nt: TGTGCCACCAGCAGAGATGGACAGGGTCAGCCCCAGCATTTT; CDR3aa: CATSRDGQGQPQHF
v_gene: TRBV27; j_gene: TRBJ2-7; abundance: .; len: 15; d_gene: TRBD2; CDR3nt: TGTGCCAGCAGCCCCCGGGGGGGTGCTTACTACGAGCAGTACTTC; CDR3aa: CASSPRGGAYYEQYF
v_gene: TRBV29-1; j_gene: TRBJ2-7; abundance: .; len: 12; d_gene: .; CDR3nt: TGCAGCGTTGTACTCCTCCTCGGGGAGCAGTACTTC; CDR3aa: CSVVLLLGEQYF
v_gene: TRBV20-1; j_gene: TRBJ1-2; abundance: .; len: 11; d_gene: .; CDR3nt: TGCAGTGCTACAAAGGGAGGTGGCTACACCTTC; CDR3aa: CSATKGGGYTF
v_gene: TRBV7-7; j_gene: TRBJ1-5; abundance: .; len: 13; d_gene: .; CDR3nt: TGTGCCAGTCTCATCAGGGTCAATCAGCCCCAGCATTTT; CDR3aa: CASLIRVNQPQHF
v_gene: TRBV5-6; j_gene: TRBJ2-5; abundance: .; len: 14; d_gene: .; CDR3nt: TGTGCCAGCAGCTTCGGGACAGAGCCCAGGTGGGGGGACTTC; CDR3aa: CASSFGTEPRWGDF
v_gene: TRBV4-1; j_gene: TRBJ1-5; abundance: few; len: 15; d_gene: TRBD1; CDR3nt: TGCGCCAGCAGCCAAGACGGACAGGGTGATCAGCCCCAGCATTTT; CDR3aa: CASSQDGQGDQPQHF
v_gene: TRBV28; j_gene: TRBJ2-7; abundance: .; len: 16; d_gene: TRBD1; CDR3nt: TGTGCCAGCAGTGGAGGGGACAGGAGCCTCTCCTACGAGCAGTACTTC; CDR3aa: CASSGGDRSLSYEQYF
v_gene: TRBV7-3; j_gene: TRBJ2-1; abundance: .; len: 13; d_gene: .; CDR3nt: TGTGCCAGCAGCTTACCAACAGGCAATGAGCAGTTCTTC; CDR3aa: CASSLPTGNEQFF
v_gene: TRBV7-9; j_gene: TRBJ1-3; abundance: .; len: 16; d_gene: TRBD1; CDR3nt: TGTGCCAGCAGCCTTTATGGACAGGGCGCTGGAAACACCATATATTTT; CDR3aa: CASSLYGQGAGNTIYF
v_gene: TRBV2; j_gene: TRBJ2-5; abundance: .; len: 14; d_gene: TRBD2; CDR3nt: TGTGCCAGCAGTGGATCTAGCGGGGGTGAGACCCAGTACTTC; CDR3aa: CASSGSSGGETQYF
v_gene: TRBV27; j_gene: TRBJ2-5; abundance: .; len: 15; d_gene: .; CDR3nt: TGTGCCAGCAGTTTATCTGGTCTAGGTATGGAGACCCAGTACTTC; CDR3aa: CASSLSGLGMETQYF
v_gene: TRBV6-5; j_gene: TRBJ1-5; abundance: .; len: 15; d_gene: TRBD1; CDR3nt: TGTGCCAGCAGTTACTCGGGGACAGGGCACCAGCCCCAGCATTTT; CDR3aa: CASSYSGTGHQPQHF
v_gene: TRBV5-5; j_gene: TRBJ2-7; abundance: .; len: 15; d_gene: .; CDR3nt: TGTGCCAGCAGCTTGGACCTTGACTACTTATACGAGCAGTACTTC; CDR3aa: CASSLDLDYLYEQYF